This note documents a single TCR beta chain sequence. No antigen is known for it. This specimen belongs to a study of cytomegalovirus exposure and HLA in healthy donors. In the PCR, 60 Vbeta and 13 Jbeta primers were used. Data came from immunoSEQ multiplex PCR; TCRdb stores just in-frame clones and leaves some out. The sample consists of under 120,000 clones, 55% to 75% of them appearing once. Whole-study findings and limits: Compared with the approximately 680-donor mean, an Asian-associated ancestry cluster reportedly had fewer N-insertions, according to a later analysis. Analyzed later, association rates of TCRs varied across HLA loci, with DRB1 most and HLA-C fewest.

Germline CDR1 GTSNPN, CDR2 SVGIG (reference sequence). CDR3 length equals 13 residues. The ends were cut back, 0 bases at V and 4 bases at J, with 7 bases in the middle. The specimen sequenced was PBMCs. This TCR came from a man in his thirties or forties in good health and CMV-seropositive. The rearrangement links TRBV30 to TRBJ2-1; D unresolved. The CDR3 spells CAWSVNLYNEQFF. As DNA, the CDR3 is TGTGCCTGGAGTGTAAACTTATACAATGAGCAGTTCTTC.